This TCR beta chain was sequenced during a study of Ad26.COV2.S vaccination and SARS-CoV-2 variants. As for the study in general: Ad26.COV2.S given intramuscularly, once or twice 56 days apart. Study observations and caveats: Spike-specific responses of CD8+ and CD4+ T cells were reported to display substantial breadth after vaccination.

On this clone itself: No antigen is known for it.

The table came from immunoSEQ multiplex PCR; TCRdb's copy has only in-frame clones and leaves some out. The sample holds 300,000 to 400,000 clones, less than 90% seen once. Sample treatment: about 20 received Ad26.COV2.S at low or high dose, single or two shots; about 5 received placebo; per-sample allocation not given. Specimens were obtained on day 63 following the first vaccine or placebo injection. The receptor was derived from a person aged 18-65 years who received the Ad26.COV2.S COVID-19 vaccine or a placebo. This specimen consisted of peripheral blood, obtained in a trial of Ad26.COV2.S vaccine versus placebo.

The chain's CDR3 is CASSIDPLRDISYNEQFF. Written as DNA, the CDR3 is TGTGCCAGTAGTATAGATCCCCTCCGGGACATCTCCTACAATGAGCAGTTCTTC. The V and J genes are TRBV19 and TRBJ2-1, with TRBD1 as a possible D gene (6 bases). Germline CDR1 reads LNHDA; CDR2 reads SQIVND (reference sequence). This CDR3 has 18 amino acids. Trimming left V 0 bases short and J 0 bases short, with 15 bases between.